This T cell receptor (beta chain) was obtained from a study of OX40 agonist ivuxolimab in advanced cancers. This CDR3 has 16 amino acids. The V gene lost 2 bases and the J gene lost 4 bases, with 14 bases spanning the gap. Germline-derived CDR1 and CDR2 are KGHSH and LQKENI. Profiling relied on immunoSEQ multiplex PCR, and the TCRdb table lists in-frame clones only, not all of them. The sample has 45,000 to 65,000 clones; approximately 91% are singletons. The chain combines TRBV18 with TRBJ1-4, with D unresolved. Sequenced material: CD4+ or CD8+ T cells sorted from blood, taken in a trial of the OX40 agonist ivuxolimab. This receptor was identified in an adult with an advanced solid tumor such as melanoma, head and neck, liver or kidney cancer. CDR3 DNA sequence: TGTGCCAGCTCACCAGAACGTGATTTCGGTAATGAAAAACTGTTTTTT. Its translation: CASSPERDFGNEKLFF.